The present T cell receptor (beta chain) was sequenced within a study of graft-versus-host responses after intestinal transplantation. The CDR3 spans 14 residues. Trimming removed 4 bases from V and 1 base from J, with 11 bases in between. The germline V gene has CDR1 SGHRS and CDR2 YFSETQ. Turning to this clone: Its specificity is not known.

Here immunoSEQ multiplex PCR was the method, and the copy in TCRdb shows in-frame clones only, minus some. In the table there are 90,000 to 120,000 clones, over 80% of which are singletons. The sequence was obtained from a human donor who was the organ donor for an intestinal transplant. This specimen consisted of unstimulated CD4+ T cells sorted from spleen or lymph node cells, obtained before transplant. The V and J genes are TRBV5-1 and TRBJ1-1; the D gene is possibly TRBD1 (6 bases). CDR3 sequence reads: CASSPRGGNTEAFF. CDR3 DNA sequence: TGCGCCAGCAGCCCAAGGGGGGGGAACACTGAAGCTTTCTTT.